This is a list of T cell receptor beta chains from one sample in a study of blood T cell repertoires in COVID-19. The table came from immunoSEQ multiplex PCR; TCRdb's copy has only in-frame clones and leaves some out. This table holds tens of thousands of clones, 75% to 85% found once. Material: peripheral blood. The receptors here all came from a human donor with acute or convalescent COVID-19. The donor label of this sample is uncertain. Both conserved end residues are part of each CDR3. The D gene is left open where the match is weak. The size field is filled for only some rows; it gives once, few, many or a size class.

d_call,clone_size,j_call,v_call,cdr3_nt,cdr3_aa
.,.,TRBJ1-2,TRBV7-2,TGTGCCAGCAGTTCCCCAAGGGGAAACTATGGCTACACCTTC,CASSSPRGNYGYTF
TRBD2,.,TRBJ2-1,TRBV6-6,TGTGCCAGCAGTCCTAGCGGACTAGTCTCCTACAATGAGCAGTTCTTC,CASSPSGLVSYNEQFF
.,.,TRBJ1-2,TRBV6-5,TGTGCCAGCCTCCCAGCGGGGGGCAGCTATGGCTACACCTTC,CASLPAGGSYGYTF
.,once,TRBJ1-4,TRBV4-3,TGCGCCAGCAGCCCCCGGGGTGAGGGCGGAGGAAAACTGTTTTTT,CASSPRGEGGGKLFF
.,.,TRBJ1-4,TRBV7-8,TGTGCCAGCAGCTTAGTGCAGGGTGGGGATGAAAAACTGTTTTTT,CASSLVQGGDEKLFF
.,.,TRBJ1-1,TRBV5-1,TGCGCCAGCAGCCCCAGGGGCGGGAACACTGAAGCTTTCTTT,CASSPRGGNTEAFF
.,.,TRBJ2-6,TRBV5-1,TGCGCCAGCAGCGCCAGGGACTCTGGGGCCAACGTCCTGACTTTC,CASSARDSGANVLTF
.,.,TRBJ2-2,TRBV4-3,TGCGCCAGCAGCCAAGACCTGGACAGACAGACCGGGGAGCTGTTTTTT,CASSQDLDRQTGELFF
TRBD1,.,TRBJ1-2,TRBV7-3,TGTGCCAGCAGCCCGGGACAGAATTATGGCTACACCTTC,CASSPGQNYGYTF
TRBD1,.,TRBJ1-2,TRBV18,TGTGCCAGCTCACGAGGACAGGGTAATGGCTACACCTTC,CASSRGQGNGYTF
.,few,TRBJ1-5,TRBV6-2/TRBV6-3,TGTGCCAGCAGTCAAAGGGGTCAGCCCCAGCATTTT,CASSQRGQPQHF
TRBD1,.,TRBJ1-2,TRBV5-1,TGCGCCAGCAGCTTGATGACGGACAGGGTTGCCTCCTACACCTTC,CASSLMTDRVASYTF
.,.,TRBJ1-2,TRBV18,TGTGCCAGCTCACCTACAGGGAACTATGGCTACACCTTC,CASSPTGNYGYTF
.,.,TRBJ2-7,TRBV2,TGTGCCAGCACCGAGCGGCTTAAAGGCGAGCAGTACTTC,CASTERLKGEQYF
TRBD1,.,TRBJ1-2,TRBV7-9,TGTGCCAGCAGCCTCCAGGGGGTTTATGGCTACACCTTC,CASSLQGVYGYTF
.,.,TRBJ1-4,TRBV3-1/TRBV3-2,TGTGCCAGCAGCCAAGGAATGTGGGGGCAGGAAAAACTGTTTTTT,CASSQGMWGQEKLFF
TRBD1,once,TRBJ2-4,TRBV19,TGTGCCAGTAGTTGGACAGGAGGAAACATTCAGTACTTC,CASSWTGGNIQYF
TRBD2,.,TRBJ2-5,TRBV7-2,TGTGCCAGCAGCTTAGCTAGCGGGAGGGGGGTGGAGACCCAGTACTTC,CASSLASGRGVETQYF
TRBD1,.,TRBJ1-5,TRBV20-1,TGCAGTGCTAGTAGGACAGGGGGGATTGGCAATCAGCCCCAGCATTTT,CSASRTGGIGNQPQHF
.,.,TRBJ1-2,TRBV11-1,TGTGCCAGCAGCCCAGAGGGAGGCGGCTACACCTTC,CASSPEGGGYTF
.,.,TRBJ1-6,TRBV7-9,TGTGCCAGCAGCCCGGACAGCCCCACTTCACCCCTCCACTTT,CASSPDSPTSPLHF
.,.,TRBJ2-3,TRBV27,TGTGCCAGCAGTTTATCCTATAGCGGAAACACGCAGTATTTT,CASSLSYSGNTQYF
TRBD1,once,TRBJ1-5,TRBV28,TGTGCCAGCAGTCCGACAGGGATGAATCAGCCCCAGCATTTT,CASSPTGMNQPQHF
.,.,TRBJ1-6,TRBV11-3,TGTGCCAGCAGCCAGGACACCGCGCGTTCACCCCTCCACTTT,CASSQDTARSPLHF
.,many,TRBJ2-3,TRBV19,TGTGCCAGTAGTATAGAACAGGCCCCAACTATCGCAGATACGCAGTATTTT,CASSIEQAPTIADTQYF
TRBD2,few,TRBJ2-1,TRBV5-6,TGTGCCAGCAGCTTGGGACTAGCGGACAATGAGCAGTTCTTC,CASSLGLADNEQFF
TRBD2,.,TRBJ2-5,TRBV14,TGTGCCAGCAGCCAAGGATGGGGGGGAGAGACCCAGTACTTC,CASSQGWGGETQYF
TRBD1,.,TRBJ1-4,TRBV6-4,TGTGCCAGCAGTGAGACAGGGGGAACAACTAATGAAAAACTGTTTTTT,CASSETGGTTNEKLFF
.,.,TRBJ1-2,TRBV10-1,TGCGCCAGCAGTGAACGTCCCAGCTATGGCTACACCTTC,CASSERPSYGYTF
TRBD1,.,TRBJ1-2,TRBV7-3,TGTGCCAGCAGCCCCAGAGGACAGGGCCCTGGCTACACCTTC,CASSPRGQGPGYTF
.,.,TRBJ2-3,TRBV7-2,TGTGCCAGCAGCTTAGGGGCTACCACAGATACGCAGTATTTT,CASSLGATTDTQYF
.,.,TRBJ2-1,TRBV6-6,TGTGCCAGCAGTTACCGGACAGCCATCTCCTACAATGAGCAGTTCTTC,CASSYRTAISYNEQFF
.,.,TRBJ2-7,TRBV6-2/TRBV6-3,TGTGCCAGCAGTTTGAATCCGGGGGAGAAGGACGAGCAGTACTTC,CASSLNPGEKDEQYF
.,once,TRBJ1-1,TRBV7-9,TGTGCCAGCAGCTTATTGAGCAGCGTGAACACTGAAGCTTTCTTT,CASSLLSSVNTEAFF
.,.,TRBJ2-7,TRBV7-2,TGTGCCAGCAGCTTTACTCGTGGACAGGGAGGGGGTGGCTACGAGCAGTACTTC,CASSFTRGQGGGGYEQYF
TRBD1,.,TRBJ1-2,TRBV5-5,TGTGCCAGCAGCTTGGAGGGGGCTCCTAACTATGGCTACACCTTC,CASSLEGAPNYGYTF
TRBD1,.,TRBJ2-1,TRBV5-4,TGTGCCAGCAGCTTGGGGGGACAGGGCAATGAGCAGTTCTTC,CASSLGGQGNEQFF
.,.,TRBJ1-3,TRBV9,TGTGCCAGCAGCGTAGATCAGGTCCCCTCTGGAAACACCATATATTTT,CASSVDQVPSGNTIYF
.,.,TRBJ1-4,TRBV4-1,TGCGCCAGCAGCCAAGGAGGGTTCAATGAAAAACTGTTTTTT,CASSQGGFNEKLFF
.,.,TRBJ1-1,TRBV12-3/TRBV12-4,TGTGCCAGCGGTGACGAGGGGAACACTGAAGCTTTCTTT,CASGDEGNTEAFF
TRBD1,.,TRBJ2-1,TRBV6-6,TGTGCCAGCAGTTACATGGAGGACAGGGTAGGGCAGTTCTTC,CASSYMEDRVGQFF
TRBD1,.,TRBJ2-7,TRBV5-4,TGTGCCAGCAGCCCCGGACAGGGGGCTCGAGACGAGCAGTACTTC,CASSPGQGARDEQYF
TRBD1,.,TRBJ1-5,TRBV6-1,TGTGCCAGCAGTGATAGGTGGGACAGTGGCCAGCCCCAGCATTTT,CASSDRWDSGQPQHF
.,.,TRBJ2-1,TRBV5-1,TGCGCCAGCAGCTTGGAGACTAGGGATGAGCAGTTCTTC,CASSLETRDEQFF
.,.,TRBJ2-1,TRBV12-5,TGTGCTAGTGGTTTTTCGATTAGCGGCGGAAGCTCCTACAATGAGCAGTTCTTC,CASGFSISGGSSYNEQFF
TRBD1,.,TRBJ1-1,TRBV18,TGTGCCAGCTCACCAGCGGGACAGGGGGCGTCTGAAGCTTTCTTT,CASSPAGQGASEAFF
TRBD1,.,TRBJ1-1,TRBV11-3,TGTGCCAGCAGTCAAGACAGGGGGACTGAAGCTTTCTTT,CASSQDRGTEAFF
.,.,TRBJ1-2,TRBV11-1,TGTGCCAGCAGCTTGGAGGGGTTAGGCGGCTACACCTTC,CASSLEGLGGYTF
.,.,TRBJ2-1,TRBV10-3,TGTGCCATCAGTCGCGGGGTTTACAATGAGCAGTTCTTC,CAISRGVYNEQFF
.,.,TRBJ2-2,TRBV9,TGTGCCAGCAGCGTACGGGAGCGGGTGAACACCGGGGAGCTGTTTTTT,CASSVRERVNTGELFF
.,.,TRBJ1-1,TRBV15,TGTGCCACCAGCCCCACGCCCACGCGGAACACTGAAGCTTTCTTT,CATSPTPTRNTEAFF
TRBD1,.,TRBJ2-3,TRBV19,TGTGCCAGTAGTATTGGGACAGCAACTAGCACAGATACGCAGTATTTT,CASSIGTATSTDTQYF
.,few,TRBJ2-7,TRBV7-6,TGTGCCAGCACCCCCATGTCCCCGCAGGGGGGCGAGCAGTACTTC,CASTPMSPQGGEQYF
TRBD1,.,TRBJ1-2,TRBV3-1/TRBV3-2,TGTGCCAGCAGCCCCCAGGGGGTCGGCTACACCTTC,CASSPQGVGYTF
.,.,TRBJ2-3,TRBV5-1,TGCGCCAGCATGGTTAGCGATTCGGCGAGTGCAGATACGCAGTATTTT,CASMVSDSASADTQYF